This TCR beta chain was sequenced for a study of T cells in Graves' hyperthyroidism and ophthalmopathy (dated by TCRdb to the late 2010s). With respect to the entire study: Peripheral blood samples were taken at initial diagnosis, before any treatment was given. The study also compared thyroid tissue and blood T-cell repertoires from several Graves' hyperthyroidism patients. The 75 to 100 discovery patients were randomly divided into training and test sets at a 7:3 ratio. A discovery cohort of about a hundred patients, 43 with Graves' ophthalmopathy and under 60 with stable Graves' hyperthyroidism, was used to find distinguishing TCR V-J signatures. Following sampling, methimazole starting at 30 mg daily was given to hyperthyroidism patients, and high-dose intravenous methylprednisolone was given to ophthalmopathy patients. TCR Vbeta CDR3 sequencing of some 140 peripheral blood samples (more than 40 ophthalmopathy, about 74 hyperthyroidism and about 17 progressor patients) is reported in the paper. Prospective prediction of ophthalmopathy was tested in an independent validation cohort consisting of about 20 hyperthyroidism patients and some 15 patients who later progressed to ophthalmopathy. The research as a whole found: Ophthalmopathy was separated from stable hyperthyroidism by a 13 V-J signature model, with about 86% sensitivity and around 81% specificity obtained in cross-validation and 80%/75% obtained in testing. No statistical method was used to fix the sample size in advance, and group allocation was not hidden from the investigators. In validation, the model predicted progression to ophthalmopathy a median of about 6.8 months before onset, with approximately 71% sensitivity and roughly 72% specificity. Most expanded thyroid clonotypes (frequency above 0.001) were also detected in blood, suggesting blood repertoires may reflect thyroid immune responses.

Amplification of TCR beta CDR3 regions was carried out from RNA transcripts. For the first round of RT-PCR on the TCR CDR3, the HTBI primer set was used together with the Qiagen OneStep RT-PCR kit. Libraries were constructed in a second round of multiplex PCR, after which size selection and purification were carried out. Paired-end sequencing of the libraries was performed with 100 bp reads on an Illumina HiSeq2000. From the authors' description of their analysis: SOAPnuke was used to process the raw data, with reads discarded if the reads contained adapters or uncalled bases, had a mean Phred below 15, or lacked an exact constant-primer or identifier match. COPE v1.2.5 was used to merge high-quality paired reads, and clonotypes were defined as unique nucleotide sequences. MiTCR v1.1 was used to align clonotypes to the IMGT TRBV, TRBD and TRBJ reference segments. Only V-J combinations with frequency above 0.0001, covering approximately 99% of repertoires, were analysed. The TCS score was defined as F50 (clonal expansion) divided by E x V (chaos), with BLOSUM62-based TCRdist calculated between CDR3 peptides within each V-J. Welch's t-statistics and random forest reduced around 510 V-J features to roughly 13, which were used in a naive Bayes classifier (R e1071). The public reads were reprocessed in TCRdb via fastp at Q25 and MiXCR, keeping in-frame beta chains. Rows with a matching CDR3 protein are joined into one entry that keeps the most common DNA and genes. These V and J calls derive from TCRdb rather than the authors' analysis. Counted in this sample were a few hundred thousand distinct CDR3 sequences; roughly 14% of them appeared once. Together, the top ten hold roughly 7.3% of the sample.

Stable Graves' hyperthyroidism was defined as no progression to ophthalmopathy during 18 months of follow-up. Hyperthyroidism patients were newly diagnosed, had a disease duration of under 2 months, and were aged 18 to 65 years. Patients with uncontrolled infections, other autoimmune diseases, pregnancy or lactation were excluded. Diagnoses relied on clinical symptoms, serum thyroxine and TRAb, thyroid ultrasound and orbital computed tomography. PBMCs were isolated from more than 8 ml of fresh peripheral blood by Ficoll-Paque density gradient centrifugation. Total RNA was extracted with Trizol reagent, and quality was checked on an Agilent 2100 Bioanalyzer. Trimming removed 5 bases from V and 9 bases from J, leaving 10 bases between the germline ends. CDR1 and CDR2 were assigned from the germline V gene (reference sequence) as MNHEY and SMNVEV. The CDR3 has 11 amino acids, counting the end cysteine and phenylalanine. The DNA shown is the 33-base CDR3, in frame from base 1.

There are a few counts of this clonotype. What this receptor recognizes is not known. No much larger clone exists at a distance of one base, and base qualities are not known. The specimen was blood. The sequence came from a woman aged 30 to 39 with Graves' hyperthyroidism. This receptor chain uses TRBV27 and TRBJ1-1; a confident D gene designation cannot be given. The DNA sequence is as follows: TGTGCCAGCAGTAATCAACAGAAAGCTTTCTTT. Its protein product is CASSNQQKAFF.